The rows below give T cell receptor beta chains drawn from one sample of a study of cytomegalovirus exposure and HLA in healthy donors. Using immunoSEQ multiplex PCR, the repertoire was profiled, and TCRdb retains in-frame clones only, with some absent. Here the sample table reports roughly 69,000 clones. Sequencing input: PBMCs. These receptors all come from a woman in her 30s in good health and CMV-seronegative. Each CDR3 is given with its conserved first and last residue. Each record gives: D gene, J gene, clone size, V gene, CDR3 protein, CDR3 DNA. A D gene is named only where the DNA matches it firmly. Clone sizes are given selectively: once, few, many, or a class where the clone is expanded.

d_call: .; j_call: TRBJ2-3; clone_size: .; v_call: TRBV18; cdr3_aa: CASSPSSSTDTQYF; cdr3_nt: TGTGCCAGCTCACCGAGTAGTAGCACAGATACGCAGTATTTT
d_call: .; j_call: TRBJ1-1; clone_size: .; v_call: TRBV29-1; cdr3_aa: CSVDVTSWTFF; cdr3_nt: TGCAGCGTTGATGTGACATCTTGGACTTTCTTT
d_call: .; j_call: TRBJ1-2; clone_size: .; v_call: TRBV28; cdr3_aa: CASSHGLVGYGYTF; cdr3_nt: TGTGCCAGCAGTCATGGACTGGTCGGCTATGGCTACACCTTC
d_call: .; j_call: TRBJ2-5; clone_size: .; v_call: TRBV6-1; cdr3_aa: CASSEALFETQYF; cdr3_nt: TGTGCCAGCAGTGAAGCCCTTTTTGAGACCCAGTACTTC
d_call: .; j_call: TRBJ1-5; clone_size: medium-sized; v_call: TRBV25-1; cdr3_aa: CASSAAGPQHF; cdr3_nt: TGTGCCAGCAGTGCCGCGGGGCCCCAGCATTTT
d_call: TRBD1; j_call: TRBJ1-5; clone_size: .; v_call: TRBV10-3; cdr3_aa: CAISQGQGMQPQHF; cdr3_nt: TGTGCCATCAGTCAGGGACAGGGGATGCAGCCCCAGCATTTT
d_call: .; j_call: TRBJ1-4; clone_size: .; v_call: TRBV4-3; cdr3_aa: CASSQEATGATNEKLFF; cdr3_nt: TGCGCCAGCAGCCAAGAAGCGACAGGCGCAACTAATGAAAAACTGTTTTTT
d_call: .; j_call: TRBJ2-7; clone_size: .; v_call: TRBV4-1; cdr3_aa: CASSPGLWVYEQYF; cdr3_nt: TGCGCCAGCAGCCCCGGACTCTGGGTCTACGAGCAGTACTTC
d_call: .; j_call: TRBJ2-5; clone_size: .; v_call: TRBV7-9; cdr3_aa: CASSGGEALGETQYF; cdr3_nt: TGTGCCAGCAGCGGCGGGGAGGCTTTGGGAGAGACCCAGTACTTC
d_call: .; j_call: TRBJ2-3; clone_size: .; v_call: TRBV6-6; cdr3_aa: CASSYSLVRDTQYF; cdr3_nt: TGTGCCAGCAGTTACTCCTTGGTGAGAGATACGCAGTATTTT
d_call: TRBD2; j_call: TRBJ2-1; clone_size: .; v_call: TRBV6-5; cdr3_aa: CASRARDYRADEQFF; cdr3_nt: TGTGCCAGCAGGGCACGGGACTACCGAGCCGATGAGCAGTTCTTC
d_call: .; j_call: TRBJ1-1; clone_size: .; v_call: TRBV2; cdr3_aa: CASIRVEAGRAFF; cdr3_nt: TGTGCCAGCATCAGAGTCGAGGCAGGGCGGGCTTTCTTT
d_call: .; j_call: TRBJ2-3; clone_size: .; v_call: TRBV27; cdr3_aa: CASRAGEGADKQYF; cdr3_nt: TGTGCCAGCAGGGCAGGGGAAGGGGCAGATAAGCAGTATTTT
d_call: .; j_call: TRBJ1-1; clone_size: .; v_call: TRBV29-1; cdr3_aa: CSVGDHNTEAFF; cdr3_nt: TGCAGCGTGGGAGACCATAACACTGAAGCTTTCTTT
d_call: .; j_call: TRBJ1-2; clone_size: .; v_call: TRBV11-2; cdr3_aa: CASSLVGAGYGYTF; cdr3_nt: TGTGCCAGCAGCTTGGTGGGGGCTGGCTATGGCTACACCTTC
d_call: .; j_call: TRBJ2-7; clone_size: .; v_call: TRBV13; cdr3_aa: CASSSSYEQYF; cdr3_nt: TGTGCCAGCAGTTCTTCCTACGAGCAGTACTTC
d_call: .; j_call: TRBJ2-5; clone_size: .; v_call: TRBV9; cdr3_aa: CASSHGDRLQETQYF; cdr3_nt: TGTGCCAGCAGCCACGGTGACAGGCTTCAAGAGACCCAGTACTTC
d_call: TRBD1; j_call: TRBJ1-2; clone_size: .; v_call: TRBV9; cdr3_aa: CASSARATGGGYTF; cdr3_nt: TGTGCCAGCAGCGCTCGAGCGACAGGGGGTGGCTACACCTTC
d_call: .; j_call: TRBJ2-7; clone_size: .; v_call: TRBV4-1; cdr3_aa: CASSQGQVPTSGQYF; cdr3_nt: TGCGCCAGCAGCCAAGGACAGGTACCTACGAGCGGGCAGTACTTC
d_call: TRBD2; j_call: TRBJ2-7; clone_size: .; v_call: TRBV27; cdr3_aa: CASSLSGGWEQYF; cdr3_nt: TGTGCCAGCAGTTTATCGGGGGGGTGGGAGCAGTACTTC
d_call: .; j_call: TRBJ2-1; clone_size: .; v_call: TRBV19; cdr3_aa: CASSATSWRNEQFF; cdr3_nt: TGTGCCAGTAGTGCGACTAGTTGGCGCAATGAGCAGTTCTTC
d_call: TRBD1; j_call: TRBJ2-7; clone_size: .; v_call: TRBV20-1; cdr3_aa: CSQTGFNEQYF; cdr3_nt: TGCAGCCAGACAGGGTTCAACGAGCAGTACTTC
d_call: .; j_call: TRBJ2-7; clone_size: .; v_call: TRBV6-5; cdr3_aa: CASSYSSPYEQYF; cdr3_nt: TGTGCCAGCAGTTACTCCTCCCCCTACGAGCAGTACTTC
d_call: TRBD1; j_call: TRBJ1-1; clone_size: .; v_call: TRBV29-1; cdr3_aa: CSAFQGGHEDFF; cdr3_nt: TGCAGCGCATTTCAGGGGGGACATGAAGATTTCTTT
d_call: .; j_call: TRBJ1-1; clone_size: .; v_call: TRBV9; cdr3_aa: CASSVGPGNLEAFF; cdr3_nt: TGTGCCAGCAGCGTAGGACCGGGGAACCTTGAAGCTTTCTTT
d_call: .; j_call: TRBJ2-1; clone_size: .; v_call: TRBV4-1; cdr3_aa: CASSLENEQFF; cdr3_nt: TGCGCCAGCAGCCTCGAGAATGAGCAGTTCTTC
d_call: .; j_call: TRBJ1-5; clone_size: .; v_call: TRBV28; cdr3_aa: CASSSFGGGNQPQHF; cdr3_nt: TGTGCCAGCAGTTCCTTTGGCGGGGGAAATCAGCCCCAGCATTTT
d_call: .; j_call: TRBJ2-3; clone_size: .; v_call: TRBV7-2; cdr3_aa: CASSSGGGMDTQYF; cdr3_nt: TGTGCCAGCAGCTCCGGTGGGGGGATGGATACGCAGTATTTT
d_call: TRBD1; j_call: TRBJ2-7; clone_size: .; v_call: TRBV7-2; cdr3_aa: CASSPPGQGPYEQYF; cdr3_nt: TGTGCCAGCAGCCCACCGGGACAGGGTCCCTACGAGCAGTACTTC
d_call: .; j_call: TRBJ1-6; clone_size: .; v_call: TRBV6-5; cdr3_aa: CASRSEAKHSPLHF; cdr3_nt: TGTGCCAGCAGATCGGAGGCGAAGCACTCACCCCTCCACTTT
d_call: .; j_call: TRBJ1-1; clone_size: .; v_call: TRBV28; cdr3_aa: CASSPPRVSNTEAFF; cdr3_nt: TGTGCCAGCAGCCCCCCCAGGGTCTCGAACACTGAAGCTTTCTTT
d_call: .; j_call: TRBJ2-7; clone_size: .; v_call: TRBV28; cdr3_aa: CASKGEGASPLYEQYF; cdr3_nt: TGTGCCAGCAAAGGCGAAGGGGCTTCCCCCCTCTACGAGCAGTACTTC
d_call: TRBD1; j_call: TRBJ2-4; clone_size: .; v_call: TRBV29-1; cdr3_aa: CSVASLNRGGNIQYF; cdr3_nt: TGCAGCGTCGCCTCCCTCAACAGGGGTGGAAACATTCAGTACTTC
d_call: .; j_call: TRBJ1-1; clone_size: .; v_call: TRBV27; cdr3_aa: CASSLQGQPNTEAFF; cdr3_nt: TGTGCCAGCAGTTTACAGGGACAACCTAACACTGAAGCTTTCTTT
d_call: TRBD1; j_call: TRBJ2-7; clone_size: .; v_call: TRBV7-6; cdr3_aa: CASSFGTGDDEQYF; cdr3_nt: TGTGCCAGCAGCTTCGGGACAGGGGACGACGAGCAGTACTTC
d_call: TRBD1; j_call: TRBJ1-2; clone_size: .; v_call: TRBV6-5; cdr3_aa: CASRPGQGYGYTF; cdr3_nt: TGTGCCAGCAGGCCGGGACAGGGGTATGGCTACACCTTC
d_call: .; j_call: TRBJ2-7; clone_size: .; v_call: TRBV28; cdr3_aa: CASSSGGAVSEQYF; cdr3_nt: TGTGCCAGCAGCTCGGGTGGAGCGGTCTCCGAGCAGTACTTC
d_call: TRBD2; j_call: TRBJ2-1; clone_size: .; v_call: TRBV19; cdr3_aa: CASSIAGGLSSYNEQFF; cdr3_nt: TGTGCCAGTAGTATAGCGGGAGGGCTCAGCTCCTACAATGAGCAGTTCTTC
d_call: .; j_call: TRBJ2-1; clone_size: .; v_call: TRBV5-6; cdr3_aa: CASSLRYGQGTDNEQFF; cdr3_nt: TGTGCCAGCAGCTTGAGGTATGGGCAGGGGACCGACAATGAGCAGTTCTTC
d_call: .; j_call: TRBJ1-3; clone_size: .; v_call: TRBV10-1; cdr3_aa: CASSESAGNTIYF; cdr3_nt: TGCGCCAGCAGTGAGTCCGCGGGAAACACCATATATTTT
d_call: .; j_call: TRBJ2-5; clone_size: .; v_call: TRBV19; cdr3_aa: CASSTTGWAQYF; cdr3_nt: TGTGCCAGTAGTACGACAGGTTGGGCCCAGTACTTC
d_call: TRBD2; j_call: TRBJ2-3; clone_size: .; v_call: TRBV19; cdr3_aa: CASSNSGASTDTQYF; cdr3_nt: TGTGCCAGTAGCAATAGCGGGGCTAGCACAGATACGCAGTATTTT
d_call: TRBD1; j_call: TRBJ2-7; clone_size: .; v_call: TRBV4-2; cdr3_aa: CASSHGTGADEQYF; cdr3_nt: TGTGCCAGCAGCCACGGGACAGGCGCGGACGAGCAGTACTTC
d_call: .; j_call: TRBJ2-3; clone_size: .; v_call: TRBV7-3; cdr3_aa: CASSLERRDTQYF; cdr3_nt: TGTGCCAGCAGCTTAGAGCGGAGGGATACGCAGTATTTT
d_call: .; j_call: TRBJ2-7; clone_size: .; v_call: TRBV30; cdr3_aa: CAWRLNGGPGEQYF; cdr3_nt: TGTGCCTGGAGATTGAACGGAGGGCCGGGCGAGCAGTACTTC
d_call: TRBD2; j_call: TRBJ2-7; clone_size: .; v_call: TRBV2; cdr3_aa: CASRGSSSSYEQYF; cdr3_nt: TGTGCCAGCCGCGGGAGTTCGAGCTCCTACGAGCAGTACTTC
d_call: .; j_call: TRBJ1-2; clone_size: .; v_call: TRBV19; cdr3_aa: CASREGTPYGYTF; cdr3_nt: TGTGCCAGTAGAGAGGGGACACCCTATGGCTACACCTTC
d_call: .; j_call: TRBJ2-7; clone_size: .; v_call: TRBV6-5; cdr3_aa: CASSYQRAYEQYF; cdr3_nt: TGTGCCAGCAGTTACCAGCGGGCCTACGAGCAGTACTTC
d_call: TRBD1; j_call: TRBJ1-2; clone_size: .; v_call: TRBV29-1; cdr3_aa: CSAQVSTGGDGYTF; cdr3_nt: TGCAGCGCTCAGGTTTCGACAGGGGGCGATGGCTACACCTTC
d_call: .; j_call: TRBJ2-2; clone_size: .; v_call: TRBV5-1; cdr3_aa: CASSLLNTGELFF; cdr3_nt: TGCGCCAGCAGCTTGCTGAACACCGGGGAGCTGTTTTTT
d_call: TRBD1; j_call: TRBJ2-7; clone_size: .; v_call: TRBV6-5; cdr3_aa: CASRRTGTSSYEQYF; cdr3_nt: TGTGCCAGCAGAAGGACAGGGACAAGCTCCTACGAGCAGTACTTC
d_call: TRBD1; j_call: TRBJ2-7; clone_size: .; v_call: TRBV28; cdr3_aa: CASSTGTGVIFYEQYF; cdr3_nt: TGTGCCAGCAGTACCGGGACAGGGGTCATTTTCTACGAGCAGTACTTC
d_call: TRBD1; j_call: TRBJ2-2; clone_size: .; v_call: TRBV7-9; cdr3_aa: CASSSGTGDTGELFF; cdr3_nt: TGTGCCAGCAGCTCCGGGACAGGGGACACCGGGGAGCTGTTTTTT